These 10 T cell receptor beta chains were sequenced from one sample in a study of blood T cells in healthy people across ages. With a J-beta primer mix and a sample-barcoded 5' primer, a second PCR ran roughly 6 to 11 cycles. Via MiXCR, TCRdb re-called the 5' RACE reads, giving one row per CDR3 protein. The sample shows about 770,000 distinct CDR3 sequences, around 43% of them seen only once. The sample comprised blood. These receptors were collected from a man between 60 and 75 years old in good health.

The chain links TRBV4-3 to TRBJ1-5, with no clear D. This CDR3 comprises 16 residues. V lost 0 bases, J lost 0 bases, and 9 bases lay in between. Germline lookup yields CDR1 LGHNA and CDR2 YSLEER. CDR3 DNA: TGCGCCAGCAGCCAAGATCGGGCCCATAGCAATCAGCCCCAGCATTTT. Amino acids: CASSQDRAHSNQPQHF.

V and J are TRBV10-3 and TRBJ1-6; D gene unclear. CDR1 and CDR2 from the germline V gene are ENHRY and SYGVKD. CDR3 length: 13 amino acids. Trimming took 6 bases from V and 5 from J, leaving 8 bases between them. DNA for the CDR3: TGTGCCATCAGGAGGACCGATAATTCACCCCTCCACTTT. Its translation is CAIRRTDNSPLHF.

This clonotype has a handful of counts. V gene TRBV20-1 combines with J gene TRBJ1-2; no definite D call. Germline lookup yields CDR1 DFQATT and CDR2 SNEGSKA (reference sequence). V lost 3 bases to trimming and J lost 4 bases, with 12 bases between them. The CDR3 sequence is 13 residues long. This CDR3 reads CSARSEVLYGYTF. The CDR3 DNA sequence: TGCAGTGCTAGGAGTGAGGTCCTCTATGGCTACACCTTC.

The chain carries TRBV20-1 and TRBJ2-3; a weak D match, TRBD1 (5 bases). Germline V gives CDR1 DFQATT, CDR2 SNEGSKA (reference sequence). Between the trimmed V and J ends, which lost 6 bases and 2 bases, there was a span of 18 bases. The CDR3 runs to 15 residues. The CDR3 is CSAPQETYPTDTQYF. The CDR3 DNA sequence: TGCAGTGCCCCACAGGAAACTTACCCCACAGATACGCAGTATTTT.

The rearrangement joins TRBV12-3 or TRBV12-4 to TRBJ1-2, with TRBD1 matching over 7 bases. This CDR3 has 12 amino acids. With 7 bases clipped from V and 9 bases from J, the junction kept 8 bases outside the gene matches. The CDR3 sequence: CASIDRDFSYTF. In DNA form, the CDR3 reads TGTGCCAGCATCGACAGGGACTTTAGCTACACCTTC.

In its sample, this clonotype was seen many times. This chain uses TRBV7-2 with TRBJ2-5, with a weak D call TRBD1 (7 bases). The V gene lost 5 bases and the J gene lost 4 bases, with 14 bases spanning the gap. Germline V gene data show CDR1 as SGHTA and CDR2 as FQGNSA. This CDR3 region has 14 residues. The CDR3 DNA sequence: TGTGCCAGCAGCATACGACAGGGAGGAGAGACCCAGTACTTC. Translated: CASSIRQGGETQYF.

This chain connects TRBV6-1 to TRBJ1-2, with 12 bases that match TRBD1. V lost 3 bases and J lost 4; bases outside the gene matches: 12. The CDR3 has 18 residues. CDR1 and CDR2 from the germline V gene are MNHNS and SASEGT. CDR3 region: CASSDREGQGARGYGYTF. The CDR3 nucleotides are TGTGCCAGCAGTGACCGTGAGGGACAGGGGGCGCGCGGCTATGGCTACACCTTC.

The chain is built from TRBV5-1 and TRBJ2-7, with 7 bases matching TRBD2. J was trimmed by 0 bases and V by 0 bases; bases with no gene match: 3. Germline CDR1 SGHRS, CDR2 YFSETQ. The CDR3 consists of 15 residues. The CDR3 DNA reads TGCGCCAGCAGCTTGGGGCTAGCGGACTCCTACGAGCAGTACTTC. Its translation: CASSLGLADSYEQYF.

The chain couples TRBV7-9 to TRBJ2-4, with D hard to call. The J call may be incorrect, as the DNA end agrees better with TRBJ2-7. CDR1 is SEHNR, CDR2 FQNEAQ, per germline (reference sequence). CDR3 length equals 13 residues. The CDR3 here is CASSLAVESEQYF. The CDR3 DNA follows: TGTGCCAGCAGCTTAGCCGTTGAAAGCGAGCAGTACTTC.

This clonotype has only a few counts. The CDR3 bases are TGCGCCAGCAGCCGCTTGTCGTCCACTGAAGCTTTCTTT. Translation gives CASSRLSSTEAFF. This chain links TRBV4-3 with TRBJ1-1; D uncertain. V dropped 4 bases and J dropped 4 bases, with 10 bases sitting between them. Germline V gene data show CDR1 as LGHNA and CDR2 as YSLEER. The CDR3 contains 13 residues.